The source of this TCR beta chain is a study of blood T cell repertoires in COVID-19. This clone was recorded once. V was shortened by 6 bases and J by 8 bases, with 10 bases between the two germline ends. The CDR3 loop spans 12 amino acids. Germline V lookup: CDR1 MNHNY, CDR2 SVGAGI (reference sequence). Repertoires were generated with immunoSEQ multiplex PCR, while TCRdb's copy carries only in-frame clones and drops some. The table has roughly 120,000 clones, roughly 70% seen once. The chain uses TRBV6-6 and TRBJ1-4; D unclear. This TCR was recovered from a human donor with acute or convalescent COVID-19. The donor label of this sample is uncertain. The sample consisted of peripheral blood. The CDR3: CASSWTGEKLFF. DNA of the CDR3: TGTGCCAGCAGCTGGACGGGGGAAAAACTGTTTTTT.